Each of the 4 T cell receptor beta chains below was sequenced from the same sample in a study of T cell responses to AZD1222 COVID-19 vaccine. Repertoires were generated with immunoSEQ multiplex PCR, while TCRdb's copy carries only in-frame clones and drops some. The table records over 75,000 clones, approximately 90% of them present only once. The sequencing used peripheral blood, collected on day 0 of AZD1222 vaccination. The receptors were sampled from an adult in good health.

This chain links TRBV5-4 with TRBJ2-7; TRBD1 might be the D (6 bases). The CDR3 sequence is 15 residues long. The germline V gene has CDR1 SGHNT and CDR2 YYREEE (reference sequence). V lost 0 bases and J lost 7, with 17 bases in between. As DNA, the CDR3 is TGTGCCAGCAGCTTGGGGAACAGGGATTCAGGGGAGCAGTACTTC. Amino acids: CASSLGNRDSGEQYF.

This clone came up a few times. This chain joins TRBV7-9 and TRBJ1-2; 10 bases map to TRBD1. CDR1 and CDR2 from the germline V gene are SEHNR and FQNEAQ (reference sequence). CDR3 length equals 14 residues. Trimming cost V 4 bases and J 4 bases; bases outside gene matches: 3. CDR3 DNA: TGTGCCAGCAGCTCTGGGACAGGGGTCTATGGCTACACCTTC. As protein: CASSSGTGVYGYTF. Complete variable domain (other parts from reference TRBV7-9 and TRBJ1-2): DTGVSQNPRHKITKRGQNVTFRCDPISEHNRLYWYRQTLGQGPEFLTYFQNEAQLEKSRLLSDRFSAERPKGSFSTLEIQRTEQGDSAMYLCASSSGTGVYGYTFGSGTRLTVV.

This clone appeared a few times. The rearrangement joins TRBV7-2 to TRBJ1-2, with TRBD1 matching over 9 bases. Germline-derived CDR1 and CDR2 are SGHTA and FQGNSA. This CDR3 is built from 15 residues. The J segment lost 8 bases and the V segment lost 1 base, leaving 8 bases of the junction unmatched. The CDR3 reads CASSLVWTGVGGYTF. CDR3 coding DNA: TGTGCCAGCAGCTTAGTGTGGACAGGGGTTGGCGGCTACACCTTC.

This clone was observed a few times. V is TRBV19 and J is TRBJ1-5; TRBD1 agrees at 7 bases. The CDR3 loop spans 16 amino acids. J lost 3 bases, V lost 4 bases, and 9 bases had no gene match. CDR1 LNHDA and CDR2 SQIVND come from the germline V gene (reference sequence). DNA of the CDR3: TGTGCCAGTAGTACCCACGACAGGGTTTACAATCAGCCCCAGCATTTT. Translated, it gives CASSTHDRVYNQPQHF. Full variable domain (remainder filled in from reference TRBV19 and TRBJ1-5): DGGITQSPKYLFRKEGQNVTLSCEQNLNHDAMYWYRQDPGQGLRLIYYSQIVNDFQKGDIAEGYSVSREKKESFPLTVTSAQKNPTAFYLCASSTHDRVYNQPQHFGDGTRLSIL.